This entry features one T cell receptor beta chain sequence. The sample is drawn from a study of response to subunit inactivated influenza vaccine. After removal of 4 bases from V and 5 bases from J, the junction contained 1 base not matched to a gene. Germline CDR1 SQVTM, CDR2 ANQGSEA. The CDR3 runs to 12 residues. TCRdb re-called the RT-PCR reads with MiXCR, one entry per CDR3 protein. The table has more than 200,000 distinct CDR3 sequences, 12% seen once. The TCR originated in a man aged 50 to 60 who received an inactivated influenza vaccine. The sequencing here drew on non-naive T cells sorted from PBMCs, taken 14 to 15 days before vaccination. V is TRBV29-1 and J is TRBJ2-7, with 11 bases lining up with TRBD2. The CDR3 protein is CSVASGRNEQYF. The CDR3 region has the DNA TGCAGCGTTGCTAGCGGGAGGAACGAGCAGTACTTC.